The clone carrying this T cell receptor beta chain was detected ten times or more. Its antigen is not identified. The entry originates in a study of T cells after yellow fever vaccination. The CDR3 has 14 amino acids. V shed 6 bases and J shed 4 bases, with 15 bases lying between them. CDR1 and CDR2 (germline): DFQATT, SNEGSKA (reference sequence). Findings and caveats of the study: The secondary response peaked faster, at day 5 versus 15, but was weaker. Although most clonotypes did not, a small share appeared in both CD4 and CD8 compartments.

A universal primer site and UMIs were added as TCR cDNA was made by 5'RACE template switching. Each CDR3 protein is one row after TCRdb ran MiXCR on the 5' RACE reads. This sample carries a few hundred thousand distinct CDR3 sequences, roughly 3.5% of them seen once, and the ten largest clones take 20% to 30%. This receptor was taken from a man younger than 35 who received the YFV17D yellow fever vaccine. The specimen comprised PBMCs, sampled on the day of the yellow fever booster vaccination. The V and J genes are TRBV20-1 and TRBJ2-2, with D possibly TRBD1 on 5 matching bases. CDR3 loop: CSAPSVRATGELFF. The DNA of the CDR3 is TGCAGTGCCCCCTCGGTCAGGGCCACCGGGGAGCTGTTTTTT.